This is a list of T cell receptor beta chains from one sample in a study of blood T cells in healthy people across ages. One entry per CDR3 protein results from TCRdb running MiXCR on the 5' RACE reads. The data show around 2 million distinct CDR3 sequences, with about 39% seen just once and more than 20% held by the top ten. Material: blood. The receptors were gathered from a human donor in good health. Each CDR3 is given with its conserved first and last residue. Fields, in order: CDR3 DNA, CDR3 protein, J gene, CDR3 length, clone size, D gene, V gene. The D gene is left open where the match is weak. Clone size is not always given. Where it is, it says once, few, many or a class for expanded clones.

CDR3 DNA: TGCAGTGCTAAGGGGGAGGTATGGGGCTACACCTTC; CDR3 protein: CSAKGEVWGYTF; J gene: TRBJ1-2; CDR3 length: 12; clone size: .; D gene: .; V gene: TRBV20-1
CDR3 DNA: TGCAGCGTTGACACCGGGACTAAAGAGACCCAGTACTTC; CDR3 protein: CSVDTGTKETQYF; J gene: TRBJ2-5; CDR3 length: 13; clone size: .; D gene: TRBD2; V gene: TRBV29-1
CDR3 DNA: TGTGCCAGCAGAGTACAGGAGGAAGCTTTCTTT; CDR3 protein: CASRVQEEAFF; J gene: TRBJ1-1; CDR3 length: 11; clone size: .; D gene: .; V gene: TRBV12-3/TRBV12-4
CDR3 DNA: TGTGCCAGCAGAGCTGACAGGGATTCACCCCTCCACTTT; CDR3 protein: CASRADRDSPLHF; J gene: TRBJ1-6; CDR3 length: 13; clone size: .; D gene: TRBD1; V gene: TRBV7-9
CDR3 DNA: TGCAGTGCTAGTGGGACTAGAGGCTCCTACAATGAGCAGTACTTC; CDR3 protein: CSASGTRGSYNEQYF; J gene: TRBJ2-7; CDR3 length: 15; clone size: .; D gene: TRBD2; V gene: TRBV20-1
CDR3 DNA: TGTGCCAGCAGCGCCTACTATTCCGGGACAGGGGGTGGCAATGAGCAGTTCTTC; CDR3 protein: CASSAYYSGTGGGNEQFF; J gene: TRBJ2-1; CDR3 length: 18; clone size: .; D gene: TRBD1; V gene: TRBV9
CDR3 DNA: TGTGCCAGCAGTTCGCTGAATACGCAGTATTTT; CDR3 protein: CASSSLNTQYF; J gene: TRBJ2-3; CDR3 length: 11; clone size: .; D gene: .; V gene: TRBV27
CDR3 DNA: TGTGCCAGCGCCCCCTTCGTGAGCTCCTATAATTCACCCCTCCACTTT; CDR3 protein: CASAPFVSSYNSPLHF; J gene: TRBJ1-6; CDR3 length: 16; clone size: .; D gene: .; V gene: TRBV7-2
CDR3 DNA: TGCGCCAGCAGCTTGGGTTACGGATACAATGAGCAGTTCTTC; CDR3 protein: CASSLGYGYNEQFF; J gene: TRBJ2-1; CDR3 length: 14; clone size: .; D gene: .; V gene: TRBV5-1
CDR3 DNA: TGCGCCAGCAGCGGGGGACAGGGCGGAAAACTGTTTTTT; CDR3 protein: CASSGGQGGKLFF; J gene: TRBJ1-4; CDR3 length: 13; clone size: .; D gene: TRBD1; V gene: TRBV5-1
CDR3 DNA: TGTGCCAGCAGACCGCCGGGACAGGGGGTCAATGGCTACACCTTC; CDR3 protein: CASRPPGQGVNGYTF; J gene: TRBJ1-2; CDR3 length: 15; clone size: few; D gene: TRBD1; V gene: TRBV6-5
CDR3 DNA: TGTACCAGCAGAGCCCCGGGGGCCAACGTCCTGACTTTC; CDR3 protein: CTSRAPGANVLTF; J gene: TRBJ2-6; CDR3 length: 13; clone size: few; D gene: .; V gene: TRBV6-6